These 27 T cell receptor beta chains were all obtained from the same sample, sequenced in a study of early T cells in non-severe SARS-CoV-2 infection. One entry per CDR3 protein, called by TCRdb with MiXCR from the 5' RACE reads. Of 95,000 to 150,000 distinct CDR3 sequences in the sample, about 15% were seen once. The material sequenced was whole blood. These receptors were collected from an adult who was a healthcare worker with PCR-confirmed SARS-CoV-2 infection or an uninfected control (not recorded which).

The V and J genes are TRBV12-3 or TRBV12-4 and TRBJ2-1; D gene ambiguous. The V end was cut by 7 bases, the J end by 10 bases, with 17 bases between. The length of the CDR3 is 13 residues. CDR3 in amino acids: CASNIPGQDEQFF. The CDR3 coding sequence is TGTGCCAGCAACATCCCAGGCCAGGACGAGCAGTTCTTC.

V and J are TRBV9 and TRBJ2-7; D is uncertain. The germline V and J ends were trimmed by 2 bases and 2 bases, with 8 bases remaining between them. Germline CDR1 SGDLS, CDR2 YYNGEE. CDR3 length equals 13 residues. CDR3 nucleotides: TGTGCCAGCAGCGTGTTAGGGACCTACGAGCAGTACTTC. Protein sequence: CASSVLGTYEQYF.

The CDR3: CASSQEGGGLETQYF. In DNA, the CDR3 is TGCGCCAGCAGCCAAGAAGGAGGGGGGCTGGAGACCCAGTACTTC. This chain links TRBV4-1 with TRBJ2-5, with D tentatively TRBD1 or TRBD2 (6 bases each). The germline V gene encodes CDR1 MGHRA and CDR2 YSYEKL. CDR3 length: 15 residues. The ends were cut back, 0 bases at V and 5 bases at J, with 13 bases in the middle.

This clonotype was seen more than once but under ten times. The rearrangement joins TRBV6-5 to TRBJ2-7; perhaps TRBD1 as D (5 bases). CDR1 is MNHEY and CDR2 is SVGAGI in the germline V gene. V was cut by 0 bases and J by 0 bases, with 12 bases left in between. The CDR3 consists of 16 residues. DNA for the CDR3: TGTGCCAGCAGTTACTCGATGGTAGGGGTCTCCTACGAGCAGTACTTC. Amino acid sequence: CASSYSMVGVSYEQYF.

This clonotype was seen a few times. This rearrangement joins TRBV15 to TRBJ2-2, with D possibly TRBD2 on 6 matching bases. Germline lookup yields CDR1 LNHNV and CDR2 YYDKDF (reference sequence). The germline V and J ends were trimmed by 0 bases and 0 bases, with 14 bases remaining between them. The CDR3 loop spans 18 amino acids. The CDR3: CATSRDQLGGANTGELFF. The CDR3 bases are TGTGCCACCAGCAGAGATCAGTTGGGGGGAGCGAACACCGGGGAGCTGTTTTTT.

The rearrangement joins TRBV6-1 to TRBJ1-1; D might be TRBD1 (6 bases). Germline V gene data show CDR1 as MNHNS and CDR2 as SASEGT. With 6 bases removed from V and 1 base from J, the gap between germline ends came to 12 bases. This CDR3 spans 14 amino acids. The CDR3 bases are TGTGCCAGCAGCGAATGGACAGCGAACACTGAAGCTTTCTTT. Protein sequence: CASSEWTANTEAFF.

This chain uses TRBV7-3 with TRBJ1-1; D is unclear. Trimming took 5 bases from V and 0 from J, leaving 7 bases between them. Germline loops: CDR1 SGHTA, CDR2 FQGTGA. The CDR3 loop spans 13 amino acids. Here the CDR3 DNA reads TGTGCCAGCAGCACCGGATTGAACACTGAAGCTTTCTTT. This encodes CASSTGLNTEAFF.

The rearrangement links TRBV28 to TRBJ2-7; 10 bases are a match to TRBD2. CDR3 length: 13 amino acids. After removal of 5 bases from V and 3 bases from J, the junction contained 1 base not matched to a gene. Germline V gives CDR1 MDHEN, CDR2 SYDVKM. The CDR3 reads CASSLAGDYEQYF. Here the CDR3 DNA reads TGTGCCAGCAGTCTAGCGGGGGACTACGAGCAGTACTTC.

V usage is TRBV20-1 and J usage is TRBJ2-3, with a weak D call TRBD1 (5 bases). Trimming took off 1 base at V and 2 bases at J, with 13 bases between the two ends. The CDR3 spans 15 residues. Looked up from germline, CDR1 is DFQATT and CDR2 is SNEGSKA (reference sequence). The CDR3 DNA sequence: TGCAGTGCTAGAGTAGGGGCCGAAGCCACAGATACGCAGTATTTT. Protein: CSARVGAEATDTQYF.

The rearrangement uses TRBV6-2 or TRBV6-3 and TRBJ2-1; D is unclear. The CDR3 covers 13 residues. Per germline, CDR1 MNHEY and CDR2 SVGEGT. V was cut by 1 base and J by 6 bases, with 7 bases left in between. The DNA of the CDR3 is TGTGCCAGCAGTTACTTTTCGCTCAATGAGCAGTTCTTC. Residues: CASSYFSLNEQFF.

This chain joins TRBV5-5 and TRBJ2-2; the D gene is possibly TRBD1 (5 bases). This CDR3 region has 15 residues. The germline CDR1 and CDR2 sequences are SGHKS and YYEKEE (reference sequence). Trimming left V 5 bases short and J 2 bases short, with 13 bases between. The CDR3 sequence: CASSPGHYNTGELFF. The CDR3 DNA reads TGTGCCAGCAGTCCCGGACACTACAACACCGGGGAGCTGTTTTTT.

The chain joins TRBV7-8 to TRBJ2-3; 7 bases are a match to TRBD2. The length of the CDR3 is 14 residues. CDR1 SGHVS and CDR2 FQNEAQ come from the germline V gene. V dropped 5 bases and J dropped 2; count of bases not matched to a gene: 4. The CDR3: CASSLGLDTDTQYF. The CDR3 DNA reads TGTGCCAGCAGCCTCGGACTAGACACAGATACGCAGTATTTT.

There are a few counts of this clonotype. The chain is built from TRBV3-1 and TRBJ2-1; D call uncertain. Germline V CDR1 and CDR2: LGHDT, YNNKEL (reference sequence). The CDR3 totals 15 residues. Trimming took 6 bases from V and 5 from J, leaving 17 bases between them. Here the CDR3 reads CASSLLGLGNNEQFF. In nucleotides, the CDR3 is TGTGCCAGCAGTCTCTTGGGCCTCGGCAACAATGAGCAGTTCTTC.

The chain carries TRBV3-1 and TRBJ1-2; tentative D call: TRBD1 (5 bases). Trimming cost V 3 bases and J 4 bases, with 9 bases left between them. This CDR3 has 13 amino acids. Germline V gene sequence: CDR1 LGHDT, CDR2 YNNKEL (reference sequence). CDR3 in DNA: TGTGCCAGCAGCCACGGGGGGAGCTATGGCTACACCTTC. Its protein is CASSHGGSYGYTF.

This clonotype was seen only a few times. The chain couples TRBV10-3 to TRBJ1-6; D is possibly TRBD1 (5 bases). CDR3 length equals 13 residues. Looked up from germline, CDR1 is ENHRY and CDR2 is SYGVKD. V lost 5 bases and J 5 bases, leaving 7 bases between the germline ends. The CDR3 sequence: CAISLQDNSPLHF. The CDR3 DNA reads as TGTGCCATCAGTTTACAGGATAATTCACCCCTCCACTTT.

The chain has TRBV30 and TRBJ1-1, with D perhaps TRBD1 (5 bases). Germline CDR1 is GTSNPN and CDR2 is SVGIG (reference sequence). V was trimmed by 3 bases and J by 3 bases, leaving 11 bases between them. The CDR3 has 13 amino acids. The CDR3 region is CAWSPRGDTEAFF. The CDR3 DNA sequence: TGTGCCTGGAGCCCCCGGGGGGACACTGAAGCTTTCTTT.

This clonotype was counted a few times. The chain couples TRBV12-3 or TRBV12-4 to TRBJ2-1, with 10 bases fitting TRBD2. This CDR3 is 16 amino acids long. V was clipped by 8 bases and J by 7 bases; unmatched bases: 14. CDR3 DNA: TGTGCCAGCCAGCAGTTTGGTTCTAGCGGGGGAAATGAGCAGTTCTTC. Translation: CASQQFGSSGGNEQFF.

V gene TRBV29-1 combines with J gene TRBJ2-6; no definite D call. The germline gives CDR1 SQVTM, CDR2 ANQGSEA. V dropped 2 bases and J dropped 3 bases, with 5 bases sitting between them. The CDR3 loop spans 13 amino acids. CDR3 sequence (DNA): TGCAGCGTTGAACGGAATGGGGCCAACGTCCTGACTTTC. It translates to CSVERNGANVLTF.

This clonotype was counted only a few times. This CDR3 is CASSFSRKLNQPQHF. The CDR3 nucleotides are TGTGCCAGCAGCTTTTCCCGGAAACTCAATCAGCCCCAGCATTTT. This chain joins TRBV13 and TRBJ1-5; D is undetermined. CDR1 and CDR2 from the germline V gene are PRHDT and FYEKMQ (reference sequence). This CDR3 is 15 amino acids long. Deletions cut 3 bases from V and 3 bases from J, with 12 bases between.

V usage is TRBV4-2 and J usage is TRBJ1-5; 7 positions match TRBD1. CDR1 LGHNA and CDR2 YNFKEQ come from the germline V gene. The trim removed 1 base at V and 5 bases at J, leaving 2 bases unmatched. CDR3 size: 14 residues. As DNA, the CDR3 is TGTGCCAGCAGCCAAGCCAGGGGGTATCAGCCCCAGCATTTT. The encoded protein is CASSQARGYQPQHF.

The chain employs TRBV6-4 and TRBJ1-2, with 8 bases matching TRBD1. V lost 7 bases, J lost 2 bases, and 3 bases stayed unmatched. CDR1 is MRHNA and CDR2 is SNTAGT in the germline V gene. The CDR3 covers 13 residues. The chain's CDR3 is CASTTGGNYGYTF. The CDR3 DNA is TGTGCCAGCACAACAGGGGGAAACTATGGCTACACCTTC.

This sequence joins TRBV3-1 and TRBJ2-5; the D call may be TRBD1 or TRBD2 (5 bases each). The V and J ends lost 0 bases and 3 bases respectively, with 14 bases between them. Germline V gene data show CDR1 as LGHDT and CDR2 as YNNKEL (reference sequence). The CDR3 runs to 16 residues. CDR3 DNA: TGTGCCAGCAGCCAAGATCTGGAGAGGGGAGAAGAGACCCAGTACTTC. It encodes CASSQDLERGEETQYF.

This clonotype was seen a handful of times. The chain uses TRBV10-2 and TRBJ2-2; a weak D match, TRBD2 (5 bases). The germline CDR1 and CDR2 sequences are WSHSY and SAAADI. V was trimmed by 2 bases and J by 0 bases, leaving 7 bases between them. The CDR3 covers 15 residues. CDR3 sequence: CASSEAGTNTGELFF. Written as DNA, the CDR3 is TGCGCCAGCAGTGAGGCCGGGACGAACACCGGGGAGCTGTTTTTT.

This clonotype turned up a few times. The J gene is TRBJ2-5, the V gene TRBV3-1, with a tentative D call TRBD2 (5 bases). Trimming left V 0 bases short and J 4 bases short, with 12 bases between. The CDR3 loop spans 15 amino acids. Looked up from germline, CDR1 is LGHDT and CDR2 is YNNKEL (reference sequence). CDR3 sequence: CASSQEPGWGETQYF. Written as DNA, the CDR3 is TGTGCCAGCAGCCAAGAGCCGGGATGGGGAGAGACCCAGTACTTC.

This sequence joins TRBV13 and TRBJ2-3, with TRBD2 as a possible D gene (6 bases). V lost 5 bases and J 1 base, leaving 13 bases between the germline ends. Germline CDR1 reads PRHDT; CDR2 reads FYEKMQ (reference sequence). CDR3 length: 15 amino acids. The CDR3 region is CASSPFGRRTDTQYF. CDR3 sequence (DNA): TGTGCCAGCAGCCCCTTCGGGAGACGCACAGATACGCAGTATTTT.

The sample holds one count of this clonotype. This rearrangement joins TRBV12-3 or TRBV12-4 to TRBJ2-3, with a weak D call TRBD2 (5 bases). Trimming took off 3 bases at V and 6 bases at J, with 10 bases between the two ends. The CDR3 runs to 13 residues. CDR3 loop: CASSFERWDTQYF. CDR3 bases: TGTGCCAGCAGTTTTGAGCGGTGGGATACGCAGTATTTT.

The rearrangement joins TRBV12-3 or TRBV12-4 to TRBJ2-1, with a tentative D call TRBD2 (6 bases). Deletions cut 5 bases from V and 10 bases from J, with 21 bases between. The CDR3 spans 15 residues. The DNA of the CDR3 is TGTGCCAGCAGTCTACAATCGGGGGTTGGCCGCGAGCAGTTCTTC. This codes for CASSLQSGVGREQFF.